This T cell receptor (beta chain) was captured in a study of T cell changes during pregnancy in multiple sclerosis. CDR1 LNHDA and CDR2 SQIVND come from the germline V gene (reference sequence). CDR3 size: 17 residues. V lost 3 bases to trimming and J lost 1 base; unmatched junction nucleotides: 11. The method was immunoSEQ multiplex PCR; TCRdb's version includes in-frame clones alone and lacks a portion of them. The data hold approximately 40,000 clones, with more than 85% observed a single time. This sample comprised CD8+ T cells from peripheral blood mononuclear cells, obtained in the third trimester of pregnancy. The rearrangement joins TRBV19 to TRBJ2-7; 8 bases fit TRBD1. This clonotype was obtained from a female donor with multiple sclerosis, enrolled in a pregnancy study. This CDR3 reads CASSMRQGAISSYEQYF. The CDR3, as DNA: TGTGCCAGTAGTATGAGGCAGGGGGCAATTTCTTCCTACGAGCAGTACTTC.